Below, 28 T cell receptor beta chains from the same sample are listed, as sequenced in a study of CD8 T cells in ankylosing spondylitis. TCRdb ran MiXCR on the 5' RACE reads and lists one entry per CDR3 protein. The sample consists of 200,000 to 250,000 distinct CDR3 sequences, around a tenth of them appearing once. The sample was blood, either unsorted or a sorted T cell fraction (not recorded which). The origin of the receptors is a male donor with ankylosing spondylitis or in good health (not recorded which).

V is TRBV7-7 and J is TRBJ2-1; D is unresolved. V lost 1 base, J lost 0 bases, and 10 bases lay in between. This CDR3 spans 16 amino acids. The V gene's germline CDR1 is SSHAT and CDR2 FNYEAQ (reference sequence). CDR3 in DNA: TGTGCCAGCAGCTTAGTTACGGCCAGCTCCTACAATGAGCAGTTCTTC. Translated: CASSLVTASSYNEQFF.

This clonotype was recorded many times. The rearrangement uses TRBV12-3 or TRBV12-4 and TRBJ2-2; possibly TRBD2 for D (6 bases). Between the trimmed V and J ends, which lost 3 bases and 9 bases, there was a span of 14 bases. CDR3 length: 14 amino acids. The CDR3 sequence: CASSFRDSGRELFF. CDR3 bases: TGTGCCAGCAGTTTTAGGGACTCGGGTCGGGAGCTGTTTTTT.

This clonotype was detected a few times. This may be a read error: a much more frequent sequence differs by one nucleotide. This chain links TRBV5-5 with TRBJ2-1, with TRBD1 matching 9 bases. CDR1 and CDR2 from the germline V gene are SGHKS and YYEKEE (reference sequence). J gave up 6 bases and V 0 bases, and 1 base lay outside the gene matches. The CDR3 runs 14 residues. The DNA of the CDR3 is TGTGCCAGCAGCTTGGGGGACAGGGCCAATGAGCAGTTCTTC. Amino acids: CASSLGDRANEQFF.

This clonotype was found many times. The rearrangement links TRBV20-1 to TRBJ1-2; 7 bases align to TRBD1. The CDR3 covers 12 residues. CDR1 is DFQATT, CDR2 SNEGSKA, per germline (reference sequence). V gave up 5 bases and J gave up 1 base; unmatched junction bases: 1. In DNA form, the CDR3 reads TGCAGTGCTCAGGGGGGTAACTATGGCTACACCTTC. This sequence encodes CSAQGGNYGYTF.

This clonotype has at least ten counts. This chain connects TRBV29-1 to TRBJ1-5, with D possibly matching TRBD1 (5 bases). This CDR3 region has 14 residues. The V end was cut by 4 bases, the J end by 1 base, with 11 bases between. CDR1 and CDR2 from the germline V gene are SQVTM and ANQGSEA. The CDR3 loop is CSVAEGTSNQPQHF. CDR3 sequence (DNA): TGCAGCGTTGCGGAGGGGACCAGCAATCAGCCCCAGCATTTT.

This clonotype showed up just a few times. The genes are TRBV24-1 and TRBJ2-1; D is perhaps TRBD2 (5 bases). V was trimmed by 1 base and J by 7 bases, leaving 16 bases between them. Germline V gives CDR1 KGHDR, CDR2 SFDVKD. This CDR3 region has 16 residues. CDR3 coding DNA: TGTGCCACCAGTGATTTAGTCTACGGGGTCCGTAATGAGCAGTTCTTC. Encoded protein: CATSDLVYGVRNEQFF.

This sequence joins TRBV28 and TRBJ1-2; D not resolved. Germline V gene sequence: CDR1 MDHEN, CDR2 SYDVKM. This CDR3 contains 12 residues. V gave up 2 bases and J gave up 4 bases, with 5 bases separating them. The DNA for the CDR3 is TGTGCCAGCAGTTTAGGGGTCTATGGCTACACCTTC. Amino acid sequence: CASSLGVYGYTF.

This clonotype appeared many times. The V and J genes are TRBV10-3 and TRBJ2-2, with D perhaps matching TRBD2 (5 bases). The CDR3 loop spans 11 amino acids. The germline V gene encodes CDR1 ENHRY and CDR2 SYGVKD. V shed 4 bases and J shed 8 bases, with 5 bases lying between them. The CDR3 region is CAISGGGELFF. CDR3 DNA sequence: TGTGCCATCAGTGGAGGGGGGGAGCTGTTTTTT.

This clonotype was observed many times. The CDR3 here is CASSLTEAGGVEQFF. For the CDR3, the DNA is TGCGCCAGCAGCTTGACAGAAGCGGGAGGAGTTGAGCAGTTCTTC. The chain recombines TRBV5-1 with TRBJ2-1; 9 nucleotides align to TRBD2. V lost 1 base to trimming and J lost 9 bases; unmatched junction nucleotides: 8. Per the germline V gene, CDR1 is SGHRS and CDR2 is YFSETQ. The CDR3 sequence is 15 residues long.

The V call is TRBV29-1, the J call TRBJ1-5; D remains unclear. CDR1 is SQVTM, CDR2 ANQGSEA, per germline. V was pared by 4 bases and J by 3 bases, with 10 bases between. CDR3 length: 13 amino acids. CDR3 sequence reads: CSVATGNNQPQHF. CDR3 nucleotides: TGCAGCGTTGCGACGGGGAACAATCAGCCCCAGCATTTT.

There are a few counts of this clonotype. The genes are TRBV9 and TRBJ2-3, with a weak D call TRBD2 (7 bases). Germline V gives CDR1 SGDLS, CDR2 YYNGEE. Trimming cost V 1 base and J 2 bases, with 11 bases left between them. This CDR3 is built from 15 residues. CDR3 nucleotide sequence: TGTGCCAGCAGCGTACAGGGGAGGGCCACAGATACGCAGTATTTT. It translates to CASSVQGRATDTQYF.

This clonotype was seen repeatedly, ten times or more. The J gene is TRBJ2-6, the V gene TRBV9; the D is unclear. This CDR3 is 13 amino acids long. Trimming shortened V by 3 bases and J by 4 bases, and 5 bases separated the two germline ends. CDR1 is SGDLS, CDR2 YYNGEE, per germline. In DNA, the CDR3 is TGTGCCAGCAGCGGGAGCGGGGCCAACGTCCTGACTTTC. Translating it yields CASSGSGANVLTF.

As to this clonotype: This may be a read error, as it is one base from a much larger clone. The chain uses TRBV20-1 and TRBJ2-1, with 12 bases that match TRBD2. This CDR3 has 15 amino acids. Germline loops: CDR1 DFQATT, CDR2 SNEGSKA (reference sequence). The CDR3 DNA reads as TGCTGTGCTAAGACTAGCGGGAGCTCCTACAATGAGCAGTTCTTC. Translated, it gives CCAKTSGSSYNEQFF.

The chain has TRBV5-6 and TRBJ2-1; no reliable D call. Between the trimmed V and J ends, which lost 1 base and 5 bases, there was a span of 16 bases. This CDR3 is built from 16 residues. Germline assignment: CDR1 SGHDT and CDR2 YYEEEE. CDR3: CASSLQSQVLNNEQFF. CDR3 DNA: TGTGCCAGCAGCTTGCAGAGCCAGGTCCTCAACAATGAGCAGTTCTTC. The full variable domain, with the rest looked up from reference TRBV5-6 and TRBJ2-1, is DAGVTQSPTHLIKTRGQQVTLRCSPKSGHDTVSWYQQALGQGPQFIFQYYEEEERQRGNFPDRFSGHQFPNYSSELNVNALLLGDSALYLCASSLQSQVLNNEQFFGPGTRLTVL.

This clonotype was detected many times. V is TRBV28 and J is TRBJ2-5, with D possibly matching TRBD2 (5 bases). CDR3 length: 14 residues. CDR1 is MDHEN, CDR2 SYDVKM, per germline. V lost 5 bases and J 1 base, leaving 11 bases between the germline ends. The CDR3: CASSVRETQETQYF. Written as DNA, the CDR3 is TGTGCCAGCAGTGTCCGGGAAACCCAAGAGACCCAGTACTTC.

Ten or more counts support this clonotype. The rearrangement links TRBV20-1 to TRBJ2-4; weak D call: TRBD2 (6 bases). Germline V CDR1 and CDR2: DFQATT, SNEGSKA (reference sequence). Trimming pared 6 bases from V and 6 bases from J, leaving 21 bases between. The CDR3 consists of 15 residues. CDR3 loop: CSAGGGGITGNIQYF. The CDR3 DNA follows: TGCAGTGCAGGAGGTGGGGGGATAACGGGAAACATTCAGTACTTC.

The chain uses TRBV5-1 and TRBJ2-7; 8 nucleotides match TRBD2. The V gene end was trimmed by 5 bases and the J gene end by 2 bases; junction bases not matched to a gene: 9. CDR3 length: 15 amino acids. The germline V gene has CDR1 SGHRS and CDR2 YFSETQ. The CDR3 bases are TGCGCCAGCAGGGTATCAACTAGCGGCACCTACGAGCAGTACTTC. This sequence encodes CASRVSTSGTYEQYF.

This clonotype was observed at least ten times. The V and J genes are TRBV20-1 and TRBJ2-7, with D possibly matching TRBD1 (5 bases). Germline values: CDR1 DFQATT, CDR2 SNEGSKA (reference sequence). The length of the CDR3 is 13 residues. The V end lost 3 bases, the J end lost 3 bases, and 12 bases lay between the germline ends. DNA for the CDR3: TGCAGTGCTAGGGCATCCAGGGACTACGAGCAGTACTTC. Protein: CSARASRDYEQYF.

This clonotype appeared a few times. CDR3 sequence reads: CASSYSIKQDEQYF. For the CDR3, the DNA is TGTGCCAGCAGTTACTCGATAAAACAGGACGAGCAGTACTTC. The chain is built from TRBV6-2 or TRBV6-3 and TRBJ2-7; a weak D match, TRBD1 (5 bases). Trimming cost V 0 bases and J 5 bases, with 11 bases left between them. CDR3 length: 14 amino acids. From germline, CDR1 is MNHEY and CDR2 SVGEGT.

Ten or more counts support this clonotype. Here the CDR3 DNA reads TGCAGTGCTCACTTCGGGAGGGGGCAAGAGACCCAGTACTTC. This sequence encodes CSAHFGRGQETQYF. J is TRBJ2-5 and V is TRBV20-1, with 8 bases matching TRBD2. CDR3 length equals 14 residues. Trimming cost V 5 bases and J 2 bases; bases outside gene matches: 7. Germline assignment: CDR1 DFQATT and CDR2 SNEGSKA (reference sequence).

In this sample, this clonotype turned up many times. The gene calls are TRBV24-1 and TRBJ2-7; D not certain. The CDR3 runs 14 residues. Germline lookup yields CDR1 KGHDR and CDR2 SFDVKD. V was clipped by 3 bases and J by 3 bases, with 11 bases between them. CDR3 sequence reads: CATSDNRLYYEQYF. CDR3 DNA: TGTGCCACCAGTGATAACCGACTTTACTACGAGCAGTACTTC.

This clonotype was detected many times. The chain links TRBV3-1 to TRBJ2-7, with unresolved D. V dropped 0 bases and J dropped 1 base, with 13 bases sitting between them. The CDR3 contains 16 residues. In germline, CDR1 is LGHDT, CDR2 YNNKEL (reference sequence). The CDR3 loop is CASSQEPGSVSYEQYF. The CDR3 bases are TGTGCCAGCAGCCAAGAACCAGGTTCGGTATCCTACGAGCAGTACTTC.

This clonotype came up many times. The chain joins TRBV7-9 to TRBJ2-3; D remains unclear. Germline assignment: CDR1 SEHNR and CDR2 FQNEAQ (reference sequence). Trimming shortened V by 7 bases and J by 2 bases, and 10 bases separated the two germline ends. This CDR3 is built from 13 residues. In nucleotides, the CDR3 is TGTGCCAGCACCCATCATTCCACAGATACGCAGTATTTT. It encodes CASTHHSTDTQYF.

This clonotype was picked up many times. The chain is built from TRBV4-2 and TRBJ2-3; D possibly matches TRBD1 or TRBD2 (6 bases each). The CDR3 length is 17 residues. Germline V gene sequence: CDR1 LGHNA, CDR2 YNFKEQ. The ends were cut back, 0 bases at V and 4 bases at J, with 17 bases in the middle. The CDR3 region is CASSQEGPGGGSDTQYF. The CDR3 region has the DNA TGTGCCAGCAGCCAAGAAGGCCCCGGAGGGGGGTCAGATACGCAGTATTTT.

This clonotype was observed many times. The J gene is TRBJ2-7, the V gene TRBV5-1; TRBD1 might be the D (6 bases). CDR3 size: 16 residues. Trimming removed 0 bases from V and 0 bases from J, with 13 bases in between. Germline CDR1 reads SGHRS; CDR2 reads YFSETQ. The CDR3 sequence is CASSLEPGVLSYEQYF. The CDR3 DNA is TGCGCCAGCAGCTTGGAACCAGGGGTCCTCTCCTACGAGCAGTACTTC.

This clonotype was seen more than once but under ten times. The rearrangement uses TRBV7-9 and TRBJ2-1; 7 bases match TRBD1. This CDR3 comprises 14 residues. Trimming took 1 base from V and 5 from J; bases not matched to a gene: 2. The germline V gene has CDR1 SEHNR and CDR2 FQNEAQ (reference sequence). CDR3 amino acids: CASSLVQGDNEQFF. CDR3 bases: TGTGCCAGCAGCTTAGTGCAGGGGGACAATGAGCAGTTCTTC.

This clonotype was recorded a few times. The V gene is TRBV3-1, the J gene TRBJ2-1, with D perhaps matching TRBD1 (6 bases). CDR1 LGHDT and CDR2 YNNKEL come from the germline V gene (reference sequence). The germline V and J ends were trimmed by 4 bases and 1 base, with 11 bases remaining between them. This CDR3 has 15 residues. The CDR3 loop reads CASSLGARSYNEQFF. CDR3 bases: TGTGCCAGCAGCCTGGGGGCAAGGTCCTACAATGAGCAGTTCTTC.

The chain employs TRBV7-9 and TRBJ1-2, with D maybe TRBD1 (5 bases). The CDR3 length is 13 residues. The germline gives CDR1 SEHNR, CDR2 FQNEAQ (reference sequence). Trimming cost V 9 bases and J 4 bases, with 15 bases left between them. CDR3: CASAPGGFYGYTF. The CDR3 DNA sequence: TGTGCCAGTGCACCCGGGGGATTCTATGGCTACACCTTC.